This T cell receptor (beta chain) was found in a study of glioma-infiltrating T cells after dendritic cell vaccination. Some clones are missing from TCRdb's copy, which holds only in-frame ones; the method was immunoSEQ multiplex PCR. Of around 21,000 clones listed, 79% are singletons. The clonotype was recovered from a human donor with glioblastoma. The material sequenced was blood, taken before dendritic cell vaccination.

Written as DNA, the CDR3 is TGTGCCAGCAGCTCACGGGTAACCGGGGAGCTGTTTTTT. Its protein product is CASSSRVTGELFF. V usage is TRBV7-2 and J usage is TRBJ2-2; no clear D gene. Trimming pared 4 bases from V and 5 bases from J, leaving 8 bases between. The CDR3 runs 13 residues. CDR1 is SGHTA and CDR2 is FQGNSA in the germline V gene.